The 24 T cell receptor beta chains given below trace back to one sample, sequenced in a study of cytomegalovirus exposure and HLA in healthy donors. Method: immunoSEQ multiplex PCR; TCRdb's copy keeps in-frame clones and lacks some. The table has some 150,000 clones, 70% to 90% seen once. Material for sequencing was PBMCs. The receptors come from a woman aged 18 to 35 in good health and CMV-seropositive.

This clone is a singleton in its sample. The chain carries TRBV28 and TRBJ2-7; 12 nucleotides line up with TRBD2. Germline-derived CDR1 and CDR2 are MDHEN and SYDVKM. The V gene end was trimmed by 11 bases and the J gene end by 4 bases; junction bases not matched to a gene: 3. There are 12 residues in the CDR3. The CDR3 reads CAGGTSGYEQYF. The CDR3 DNA sequence: TGTGCCGGCGGGACTAGCGGGTACGAGCAGTACTTC.

This clone was recorded once. The chain joins TRBV19 to TRBJ2-3; maybe TRBD1 (6 bases). V was cut by 1 base and J by 2 bases, with 16 bases left in between. Germline values: CDR1 LNHDA, CDR2 SQIVND (reference sequence). CDR3 length equals 17 residues. The CDR3 loop is CASSIGTAPVLTDTQYF. CDR3 DNA: TGTGCCAGTAGTATAGGGACAGCACCGGTACTCACAGATACGCAGTATTTT.

The V gene is TRBV30, the J gene TRBJ1-1; no reliable D call. CDR1 is GTSNPN, CDR2 SVGIG, per germline (reference sequence). The CDR3 is 13 residues long. V lost 2 bases to trimming and J lost 1 base, with 8 bases between them. The CDR3 loop is CAWSSVRNTEAFF. The CDR3 DNA sequence: TGTGCCTGGAGTTCGGTGAGGAACACTGAAGCTTTCTTT.

V is TRBV5-5 and J is TRBJ2-3; 12 bases match TRBD2. V lost 2 bases to trimming and J lost 3 bases; unmatched junction nucleotides: 1. This CDR3 has 15 amino acids. Germline CDR1 is SGHKS and CDR2 is YYEKEE (reference sequence). CDR3 nucleotide sequence: TGTGCCAGCAGCTTTGGACTAGCGGGAACAGATACGCAGTATTTT. Translating it yields CASSFGLAGTDTQYF.

The chain joins TRBV28 to TRBJ1-1; D gene unclear. The V end lost 3 bases, the J end lost 1 base, and 9 bases lay between the germline ends. CDR1 is MDHEN and CDR2 is SYDVKM in the germline V gene. This CDR3 region has 14 residues. The CDR3 DNA reads TGTGCCAGCAGTTTCGGCGCAGGGAACACTGAAGCTTTCTTT. Its translation: CASSFGAGNTEAFF.

This rearrangement joins TRBV2 to TRBJ2-5, with 9 bases aligning to TRBD2. The CDR3 extends over 15 amino acids. CDR1 is SNHLY and CDR2 is FYNNEI in the germline V gene. Trimming removed 6 bases from V and 4 bases from J; junction bases left unmatched: 9. The CDR3 is CASRGAGGPLETQYF. CDR3 in DNA: TGTGCCAGCAGGGGGGCGGGAGGGCCTTTAGAGACCCAGTACTTC.

This clone has a handful of counts. J is TRBJ2-5 and V is TRBV28; TRBD2 aligns across 14 bases. Germline V CDR1 and CDR2: MDHEN, SYDVKM. The CDR3 length is 16 residues. The J segment lost 6 bases and the V segment lost 3 bases, leaving 6 bases of the junction unmatched. CDR3 amino acids: CASSLGGTSGSQTQYF. The CDR3, as DNA: TGTGCCAGCAGTTTGGGAGGGACTAGCGGGAGTCAGACCCAGTACTTC.

V usage is TRBV11-3 and J usage is TRBJ1-4; D may be TRBD1 (6 bases). Trimming stripped 1 base from V and 7 bases from J, with 10 bases between. Germline CDR1 reads SGHNT; CDR2 reads YENEEA. The CDR3 is 14 amino acids. The CDR3 is CASSLGGPGEKLFF. The CDR3 DNA reads as TGTGCCAGCAGCTTAGGGGGGCCCGGTGAAAAACTGTTTTTT.

The chain employs TRBV5-1 and TRBJ1-2; no reliable D call. Germline V lookup: CDR1 SGHRS, CDR2 YFSETQ. Trimming took 0 bases from V and 0 from J, leaving 9 bases between them. This CDR3 is built from 15 residues. The CDR3 DNA reads as TGCGCCAGCAGCTTGGTCGGCACTACTAACTATGGCTACACCTTC. This sequence encodes CASSLVGTTNYGYTF.

The rearrangement uses TRBV9 and TRBJ2-3; 13 positions agree with TRBD2. The germline V gene has CDR1 SGDLS and CDR2 YYNGEE. CDR3 length: 15 amino acids. After removal of 3 bases from V and 6 bases from J, the junction contained 4 bases not matched to a gene. Here the CDR3 reads CASSDGTSGIDTQYF. The CDR3 DNA is TGTGCCAGCAGCGATGGGACTAGCGGGATCGATACGCAGTATTTT. Drawing the rest from reference TRBV9 and TRBJ2-3, the complete variable domain is DSGVTQTPKHLITATGQRVTLRCSPRSGDLSVYWYQQSLDQGLQFLIQYYNGEERAKGNILERFSAQQFPDLHSELNLSSLELGDSALYFCASSDGTSGIDTQYFGPGTRLTVL.

The rearrangement joins TRBV6-5 to TRBJ1-4; D not certain. Looked up from germline, CDR1 is MNHEY and CDR2 is SVGAGI. The CDR3 loop spans 16 amino acids. V was shortened by 0 bases and J by 7 bases, with 15 bases between the two germline ends. The CDR3 DNA is TGTGCCAGCAGTTACTCGTACGGGGATTGGAGTGAAAAACTGTTTTTT. Its translation is CASSYSYGDWSEKLFF.

The V and J genes are TRBV5-1 and TRBJ1-2; 8 bases match TRBD1. The J segment lost 4 bases and the V segment lost 3 bases, leaving 8 bases of the junction unmatched. The CDR3 has 15 residues. Germline CDR1 is SGHRS and CDR2 is YFSETQ. The CDR3 bases are TGCGCCAGCAGCTCGGGACAGGCTTTGACCTATGGCTACACCTTC. Protein: CASSSGQALTYGYTF.

The chain is built from TRBV30 and TRBJ2-1, with 8 bases identical to TRBD2. V lost 4 bases, J lost 9 bases, and 14 bases stayed unmatched. CDR1 GTSNPN and CDR2 SVGIG come from the germline V gene (reference sequence). The CDR3 sequence is 15 residues long. CDR3 sequence (DNA): TGTGCCTGGAAACATGGACGGGAGGGCCGTGGTGAGCAGTTCTTC. Protein: CAWKHGREGRGEQFF.

The CDR3: CASSLAQLAGGGEQFF. CDR3 coding DNA: TGTGCCAGCAGCTTAGCGCAGTTAGCGGGGGGCGGGGAGCAGTTCTTC. The genes are TRBV7-8 and TRBJ2-1; 10 nucleotides line up with TRBD2. Germline trimming cut 0 bases from V and 10 bases from J; bases unmatched to any gene: 9. The CDR3 loop spans 16 amino acids. The germline gives CDR1 SGHVS, CDR2 FQNEAQ. The variable domain in full, with the rest retrieved from reference TRBV7-8 and TRBJ2-1, is GAGVSQSPRYKVAKRGQDVALRCDPISGHVSLFWYQQALGQGPEFLTYFQNEAQLDKSGLPSDRFFAERPEGSVSTLKIQRTQQEDSAVYLCASSLAQLAGGGEQFFGPGTRLTVL.

The chain couples TRBV11-3 to TRBJ2-1; TRBD2 aligns across 11 bases. Germline assignment: CDR1 SGHNT and CDR2 YENEEA. The CDR3 length is 15 residues. Trimming at V came to 5 bases and at J to 10 bases, leaving 10 bases not matched to a gene. The CDR3 spells CASSLAGTSGREQFF. CDR3 in DNA: TGTGCCAGCAGCCTGGCCGGGACTAGCGGCCGCGAGCAGTTCTTC.

The V and J genes are TRBV5-1 and TRBJ2-6; weak D call: TRBD1 (6 bases). Germline V gives CDR1 SGHRS, CDR2 YFSETQ. This CDR3 contains 16 residues. V gave up 3 bases and J gave up 0 bases, with 10 bases separating them. In nucleotides, the CDR3 is TGCGCCAGCAGCTATGCAGGGGACTCTGGGGCCAACGTCCTGACTTTC. The encoded protein is CASSYAGDSGANVLTF.

The chain joins TRBV7-9 to TRBJ1-3; TRBD1 aligns across 10 bases. The V gene's germline CDR1 is SEHNR and CDR2 FQNEAQ (reference sequence). CDR3 length: 14 residues. After removal of 7 bases from V and 5 bases from J, the junction contained 5 bases not matched to a gene. The CDR3 DNA reads TGTGCCAGCACCCGGACAGGGGGAAGAAACACCATATATTTT. This encodes CASTRTGGRNTIYF.

The genes are TRBV6-5 and TRBJ1-5, with 9 nucleotides matching TRBD1. The V segment lost 5 bases and the J segment 9 bases; nucleotides outside the gene matches: 5. CDR1 is MNHEY and CDR2 is SVGAGI in the germline V gene. This CDR3 has 13 residues. This CDR3 reads CASSHRGRGPQHF. The CDR3 DNA is TGTGCCAGCAGTCACAGGGGGCGCGGGCCCCAGCATTTT.

The genes are TRBV10-3 and TRBJ2-2, with 12 bases lining up with TRBD2. Germline CDR1 reads ENHRY; CDR2 reads SYGVKD. The CDR3 length is 16 residues. V shed 5 bases, J shed 4 bases, and the junction held 5 bases outside the gene matches. For the CDR3, the DNA is TGTGCCATCAGTCCCCCGACTAGCGGGGGCACCGGGGAGCTGTTTTTT. Translating it yields CAISPPTSGGTGELFF.

This clone appeared a few times. This chain uses TRBV18 with TRBJ1-5; D ambiguous. Germline-derived CDR1 and CDR2 are KGHSH and LQKENI. V was shortened by 0 bases and J by 4 bases, with 13 bases between the two germline ends. This CDR3 is 16 amino acids long. CDR3 in amino acids: CASSPPASAANQPQHF. CDR3 in DNA: TGTGCCAGCTCACCACCGGCATCGGCGGCGAATCAGCCCCAGCATTTT.

This chain connects TRBV28 to TRBJ2-3, with a possible D match to TRBD2 (6 bases). Germline V gene lookup returns CDR1 MDHEN and CDR2 SYDVKM. This CDR3 region has 16 residues. V was pared by 2 bases and J by 3 bases, with 15 bases between. The DNA of the CDR3 is TGTGCCAGCAGTTTAGGAGATTACGGGAGTACAGATACGCAGTATTTT. Translation gives CASSLGDYGSTDTQYF.

This chain uses TRBV30 with TRBJ2-7; 10 positions match TRBD2. Germline V lookup: CDR1 GTSNPN, CDR2 SVGIG (reference sequence). The V gene end was trimmed by 2 bases and the J gene end by 2 bases; junction bases not matched to a gene: 3. The CDR3 is made up of 14 amino acids. Here the CDR3 DNA reads TGTGCCTGGAGTTCCCTAGCGGGAGCCTACGAGCAGTACTTC. Translating gives CAWSSLAGAYEQYF.

The rearrangement joins TRBV6-1 to TRBJ1-1, with D maybe TRBD1 (5 bases). The CDR3 consists of 15 residues. Germline V gene data show CDR1 as MNHNS and CDR2 as SASEGT. With 2 bases removed from V and 0 bases from J, the gap between germline ends came to 10 bases. This chain's CDR3 is CASSETMTVNTEAFF. In DNA, the CDR3 is TGTGCCAGCAGTGAAACCATGACAGTGAACACTGAAGCTTTCTTT.

About this clone: Other DNA sequences from this sample encode an identical CDR3 as well. V and J are TRBV5-1 and TRBJ2-5; a possible D gene is TRBD1 (6 bases). CDR1 and CDR2 from the germline V gene are SGHRS and YFSETQ. The CDR3 runs to 14 residues. Trimming left V 0 bases short and J 5 bases short, with 11 bases between. The CDR3, as DNA: TGCGCCAGCAGCTTGGACAGGGTGGGTGAGACCCAGTACTTC. Its protein is CASSLDRVGETQYF.